The 7 T cell receptor beta chains below all came from one sample that was sequenced in a study of early T cells in non-severe SARS-CoV-2 infection. TCRdb independently ran MiXCR on the 5' RACE reads; one entry per CDR3 protein. The table has roughly 52,000 distinct CDR3 sequences, around 7.5% seen once. Specimen: whole blood. These TCRs come from an adult who was a healthcare worker with PCR-confirmed SARS-CoV-2 infection or an uninfected control (not recorded which).

V gene TRBV2 combines with J gene TRBJ2-3, with a possible D match to TRBD1 (5 bases). V was clipped by 4 bases and J by 1 base, with 12 bases between them. The CDR3 sequence is 15 residues long. Germline V gives CDR1 SNHLY, CDR2 FYNNEI. In nucleotides, the CDR3 is TGTGCCAGCAGTGGCCGCCAGGGCCGCACAGATACGCAGTATTTT. Amino acid sequence: CASSGRQGRTDTQYF. The full variable domain, with the rest looked up from reference TRBV2 and TRBJ2-3, is EPEVTQTPSHQVTQMGQEVILRCVPISNHLYFYWYRQILGQKVEFLVSFYNNEISEKSEIFDDQFSVERPDGSNFTLKIRSTKLEDSAMYFCASSGRQGRTDTQYFGPGTRLTVL.

This clonotype was seen more than once but under ten times. The chain couples TRBV7-2 to TRBJ2-3; TRBD1 is a possible D gene (6 bases). Trimming shortened V by 6 bases and J by 6 bases, and 13 bases separated the two germline ends. The germline CDR1 and CDR2 sequences are SGHTA and FQGNSA. The CDR3 loop spans 13 amino acids. CDR3 sequence: CASSYTGTDTQYF. The CDR3 DNA sequence: TGTGCCAGCAGTTACACAGGGACCGATACGCAGTATTTT.

This clonotype was observed at least ten times. One end of the junction does not line up with germline, which may come from a read error. The genes are TRBV3-1 and TRBJ2-5, with 12 bases aligning to TRBD2. The germline CDR1 and CDR2 sequences are LGHDT and YNNKEL (reference sequence). CDR3 length: 17 amino acids. CDR3 loop: CANSPASGRVRQETQYF. The CDR3 DNA is TGTGCCAACAGCCCGGCTAGCGGGAGGGTTCGGCAAGAGACCCAGTACTTC.

This clonotype came up a few times. This sequence joins TRBV13 and TRBJ1-2; D perhaps matches TRBD1 (5 bases). The V end was cut by 5 bases, the J end by 1 base, with 8 bases between. CDR1 is PRHDT and CDR2 is FYEKMQ in the germline V gene (reference sequence). The CDR3 covers 13 residues. CDR3 DNA sequence: TGTGCCAGCAGCGGGACCGTTAACTATGGCTACACCTTC. This translates into CASSGTVNYGYTF.

The chain is built from TRBV3-1 and TRBJ2-1; no firm D call. CDR3 size: 13 residues. Trimming took off 6 bases at V and 2 bases at J, with 8 bases between the two ends. Germline-derived CDR1 and CDR2 are LGHDT and YNNKEL (reference sequence). The CDR3 nucleotides read TGTGCCAGCAGTCGGTCCACCTACAATGAGCAGTTCTTC. It yields the protein CASSRSTYNEQFF.

This clonotype was found a few times. The chain carries TRBV30 and TRBJ1-2, with TRBD1 identical over 7 bases. This CDR3 is built from 12 residues. After removal of 3 bases from V and 8 bases from J, the junction contained 6 bases not matched to a gene. Germline assignment: CDR1 GTSNPN and CDR2 SVGIG (reference sequence). CDR3 DNA: TGTGCCTGGAGCACAGGGGCGAGGGGCTACACCTTC. Translating gives CAWSTGARGYTF. The variable domain in full, completed from reference TRBV30 and TRBJ1-2, reads SQTIHQWPATLVQPVGSPLSLECTVEGTSNPNLYWYRQAAGRGLQLLFYSVGIGQISSEVPQNLSASRPQDRQFILSSKKLLLSDSGFYLCAWSTGARGYTFGSGTRLTVV.

The sample holds many counts of this clonotype. The chain links TRBV12-3 or TRBV12-4 to TRBJ2-1; 11 nucleotides line up with TRBD1. Unmatched junction bases numbered 15, after V lost 2 bases and J lost 3 bases. There are 20 residues in the CDR3. The CDR3 coding sequence is TGTGCCAGCAGTTTATGGCGTCCCGGGACAGGGGGATTGCGCTACAATGAGCAGTTCTTC. Translation: CASSLWRPGTGGLRYNEQFF.